A selection of T cell receptor beta chains follows, all from one sample in a study of Tregs in tolerant kidney transplant recipients. Profiled with immunoSEQ multiplex PCR; TCRdb holds only in-frame clones, not every one. This table has roughly 120,000 clones, approximately 90% appearing once. Sequencing input: CD4+ T cells from blood. Receptor source: a human donor in good health. Each CDR3 is given with its conserved first and last residue. D genes are given only for firm matches. The size entry is marked missing in some rows and otherwise reads once, few, many or a size class.

J	size	V	D	DNA	CDR3
TRBJ2-7	-	TRBV5-1	TRBD1	TGCGCCAGCAGCTTGGTTCCCCTCGGGACAGGGTTCGAGCAGTACTTC	CASSLVPLGTGFEQYF
TRBJ2-5	-	TRBV4-1	-	TGCGCCAGCAGCGCCGGGACACACCAAGAGACCCAGTACTTC	CASSAGTHQETQYF
TRBJ2-7	-	TRBV2	TRBD1	TGTGCCAGCAGCTCCTCCGGGACAGGGTCTCTCGAGCAGTACTTC	CASSSSGTGSLEQYF
TRBJ1-4	-	TRBV30	-	TGTGCCTGGAGTGACCTCGCGGGGCTTGAAAAACTGTTTTTT	CAWSDLAGLEKLFF
TRBJ1-4	-	TRBV10-3	-	TGTGCCATCAGTGGGTCAGCTAATAATGAAAAACTGTTTTTT	CAISGSANNEKLFF
TRBJ1-5	-	TRBV4-1	-	TGCGCCAGCAGCCAAGTCGTCAGCACAAATCAGCCCCAGCATTTT	CASSQVVSTNQPQHF
TRBJ2-7	-	TRBV13	-	TGTGCCAGCAGCTTAGGCAGGTTCTACGGTATCTCCTACGAGCAGTACTTC	CASSLGRFYGISYEQYF
TRBJ2-7	-	TRBV7-3	-	TGTGCCAGCAGTCAGTCGGCTGGGCAGTACTTC	CASSQSAGQYF
TRBJ2-5	-	TRBV18	-	TGTGCCACCCAGCGGTCTAGCCAAGAGACCCAGTACTTC	CATQRSSQETQYF
TRBJ1-2	-	TRBV6-6	-	TGTGCCAGCAGCCAACCCCCGGGAAGTGCTTATGGCTACACCTTC	CASSQPPGSAYGYTF
TRBJ2-7	-	TRBV6-5	TRBD1	TGTGCCAGCAGAAGGACAGGGGGGTACGAGCAGTACTTC	CASRRTGGYEQYF
TRBJ1-1	once	TRBV5-1	-	TGCGCCAGCAGCTTGGGGGCAGGGATGAACACTGAAGCTTTCTTT	CASSLGAGMNTEAFF
TRBJ1-4	-	TRBV6-6	-	TGTGCCAGCAGTTACTCTTCGGTTTATAATGAAAAACTGTTTTTT	CASSYSSVYNEKLFF
TRBJ2-7	-	TRBV2	-	TGTGCCACCCAGAGGGGGTCGCAGACCTACGAGCAGTACTTC	CATQRGSQTYEQYF
TRBJ2-2	-	TRBV18	-	TGTGCCAGCTCACCACTAGGGGAAAACACCGGGGAGCTGTTTTTT	CASSPLGENTGELFF
TRBJ1-5	-	TRBV7-2	TRBD1	TGTGCCAGCAGCCTCGACAGGGGACGCAATCAGCCCCAGCATTTT	CASSLDRGRNQPQHF
TRBJ1-5	once	TRBV18	-	TGTGCCAGCTCACCCTCCCTAGGGACACTAGGGCTCTCCCAGCATTTT	CASSPSLGTLGLSQHF
TRBJ2-5	-	TRBV7-3	-	TGTGCCAGCACCCGACCGACCCACCTAGAGACCCAGTACTTC	CASTRPTHLETQYF
TRBJ2-5	-	TRBV7-9	-	TGTGCCAGCAGCTCAACTGGACAGAAAGAGACCCAGTACTTC	CASSSTGQKETQYF
TRBJ2-7	-	TRBV2	-	TGTGCCAGCAGTGGGCTAGCGCCCCACTACGAGCAGTACTTC	CASSGLAPHYEQYF
TRBJ2-7	-	TRBV11-3	TRBD1	TGTGCCAGCAGCTCAAGCCTAGACAGGGGCGACGAGCAGTACTTC	CASSSSLDRGDEQYF
TRBJ2-3	-	TRBV5-5	-	TGTGCCAGCAGCTTTGTCCTGTACACAGATACGCAGTATTTT	CASSFVLYTDTQYF
TRBJ2-7	-	TRBV11-2	TRBD2	TGTGCCAGCAGCTTAGCTGGACTAGCGGGGTACGAGCAGTACTTC	CASSLAGLAGYEQYF
TRBJ2-1	-	TRBV5-4	-	TGTGCCAGCAGCCAGGAGGGAAACTACCCCGGCGAGCAGTTCTTC	CASSQEGNYPGEQFF
TRBJ2-5	-	TRBV19	-	TGTGCCAGTAGTTCCCCCCCGGTTAGGGCCCAGTACTTC	CASSSPPVRAQYF
TRBJ1-1	-	TRBV11-2	-	TGTGCCAGCAGCTTAGGGAGTAGCCATCATGAAGCTTTCTTT	CASSLGSSHHEAFF
TRBJ1-2	-	TRBV7-8	-	TGTGCCAGCAGCCTTACCCCGATAGGGGGCTATGGCTACACCTTC	CASSLTPIGGYGYTF
TRBJ1-2	-	TRBV7-8	TRBD1	TGTGCCAGCAGCCTCCGGGACAGGGGCGTCGCTAACTATGGCTACACCTTC	CASSLRDRGVANYGYTF
TRBJ1-1	-	TRBV28	TRBD1	TGTGCCAGCAGAGCACAGGGGAGGGGCACTGAAGCTTTCTTT	CASRAQGRGTEAFF
TRBJ2-3	-	TRBV7-9	TRBD2	TGTGCCAGCAGCTCGACTAGCGGGGGGGCTCCAGATACGCAGTATTTT	CASSSTSGGAPDTQYF
TRBJ1-1	-	TRBV6-1	-	TGTGCCAGCAGTTCGCAAAGGGCTGAAGCTTTCTTT	CASSSQRAEAFF
TRBJ1-5	-	TRBV30	-	TGTGCCTGGAGTGTGGGTATCAAGCCCCAGCATTTT	CAWSVGIKPQHF
TRBJ2-3	-	TRBV9	-	TGTGCCAGCAGCGTAGCCCTCCAGACAGATACGCAGTATTTT	CASSVALQTDTQYF
TRBJ1-1	-	TRBV7-3	TRBD1	TGTGCCAGCAGCTTCGACAGGGGCCAAGCTTTCTTT	CASSFDRGQAFF
TRBJ1-2	-	TRBV19	-	TGTGCCAGTAGGCGAAACCCTCCGACAGTAGCTAACTATGGCTACACCTTC	CASRRNPPTVANYGYTF
TRBJ2-7	-	TRBV18	TRBD1	TGTGCCAGCTCCCCGGGACAGGGTCGGTCCTACGAGCAGTACTTC	CASSPGQGRSYEQYF
TRBJ2-6	-	TRBV2	-	TGTGCCAGCGGTAGCCAGGGGCTTGGGGCCAACGTCCTGACTTTC	CASGSQGLGANVLTF
TRBJ2-7	-	TRBV6-5	-	TGTGCCAGCAGTGAAATTCAGTCCTACGAGCAGTACTTC	CASSEIQSYEQYF
TRBJ2-3	-	TRBV18	-	TGTGCCAGCTCACCAGACGGGACCTCGGCTACGCAGTATTTT	CASSPDGTSATQYF
TRBJ1-1	-	TRBV5-1	-	TGCGCCAGCAGACCGGGACACCCGAACACTGAAGCTTTCTTT	CASRPGHPNTEAFF
TRBJ2-1	-	TRBV7-2	TRBD2	TGTGCCAGCAGCCTTGGAGCGGGAGCGTCAAATGAGCAGTTCTTC	CASSLGAGASNEQFF
TRBJ2-3	-	TRBV5-1	-	TGCGCCAGCAGCTTGGAGGGGGAATTAGATACGCAGTATTTT	CASSLEGELDTQYF
TRBJ2-1	-	TRBV11-3	TRBD2	TGTGCCAGCAGCCGTAGCGGGGCCTCCTACAATGAGCAGTTCTTC	CASSRSGASYNEQFF
TRBJ2-7	-	TRBV6-6	-	TGTGCCAGCAGTTACTCGCCTTGGGAACCTATCCACTTC	CASSYSPWEPIHF
TRBJ2-1	-	TRBV14	TRBD2	TGTGCCAGCAGCCAGGGAGGGGCGACTAGCGGACCTTACAATGAGCAGTTCTTC	CASSQGGATSGPYNEQFF
TRBJ2-4	-	TRBV6-6	TRBD1	TGTGCCAGCCTCTACCCGGGACAGGGAGCCAAAAACATTCAGTACTTC	CASLYPGQGAKNIQYF
TRBJ1-2	-	TRBV5-6	-	TGTGCCAGCAGCCAGGGCCTCGGGGGCTACACCTTC	CASSQGLGGYTF
TRBJ1-2	once	TRBV7-8	-	TGTGCCAGCAGCTTCTCCACCGACGTAGCATATGGCTACACCTTC	CASSFSTDVAYGYTF
TRBJ2-2	-	TRBV2	-	TGTGCCAGCAGACCGGGACTTAGCGATGGTAGGACCGGGGAGCTGTTTTTT	CASRPGLSDGRTGELFF
TRBJ1-3	-	TRBV5-8	TRBD1	TGTGCCAGCAGCCTCAGGGGGGACATCGGAAACACCATATATTTT	CASSLRGDIGNTIYF
TRBJ1-1	-	TRBV18	TRBD1	TGTGCCAGCTCACCAAGCTCAGGGGGCATGAACACTGAAGCTTTCTTT	CASSPSSGGMNTEAFF
TRBJ2-1	-	TRBV5-1	-	TGCGCCAGCAGCTTGGTTGGGGCCCCTACCAATGAGCAGTTCTTC	CASSLVGAPTNEQFF
TRBJ2-7	-	TRBV6-5	TRBD2	TGTGCCAGCAGGGAAATAGCGGGGTCCTACGAGCAGTACTTC	CASREIAGSYEQYF
TRBJ1-4	-	TRBV18	TRBD1	TGTGCCAGCTCAACAGGGGCGGATGAAAAACTGTTTTTT	CASSTGADEKLFF